Below are 28 T cell receptor beta chains sequenced from a single sample in a study of early T cells in non-severe SARS-CoV-2 infection. TCRdb called the 5' RACE reads again in MiXCR, with one record for every CDR3 protein. The data show 74,000 or so distinct CDR3 sequences, 9.5% to 13% seen once. The material sequenced was whole blood. Every receptor here comes from an adult who was a healthcare worker with PCR-confirmed SARS-CoV-2 infection or an uninfected control (not recorded which).

This clonotype was observed at least ten times. This chain joins TRBV19 and TRBJ2-7; D is possibly TRBD2 (5 bases). In germline, CDR1 is LNHDA, CDR2 SQIVND (reference sequence). Trimming stripped 7 bases from V and 6 bases from J, with 19 bases between. This CDR3 comprises 14 residues. The CDR3 is CASMAGPSAGEQYF. The DNA for the CDR3 is TGTGCCAGTATGGCTGGGCCATCTGCGGGCGAGCAGTACTTC. Filled out from reference TRBV19 and TRBJ2-7, the complete variable domain reads DGGITQSPKYLFRKEGQNVTLSCEQNLNHDAMYWYRQDPGQGLRLIYYSQIVNDFQKGDIAEGYSVSREKKESFPLTVTSAQKNPTAFYLCASMAGPSAGEQYFGPGTRLTVT.

The genes are TRBV20-1 and TRBJ2-1; D remains ambiguous. Germline CDR1 is DFQATT and CDR2 is SNEGSKA (reference sequence). The length of the CDR3 is 12 residues. The V end lost 3 bases, the J end lost 6 bases, and 9 bases lay between the germline ends. DNA of the CDR3: TGCAGTGCTAGTTTCCCGTCCAATGAGCAGTTCTTC. As protein: CSASFPSNEQFF.

This clonotype was picked up a small number of times. The chain carries TRBV4-1 and TRBJ2-5; no firm D call. Deletions cut 1 base from V and 5 bases from J, with 17 bases between. The CDR3 covers 16 residues. The germline CDR1 and CDR2 sequences are MGHRA and YSYEKL. The chain's CDR3 is CASSQGLGRLRETQYF. Here the CDR3 DNA reads TGCGCCAGCAGCCAAGGACTTGGCAGGCTTAGGGAGACCCAGTACTTC.

Ten or more counts support this clonotype. The chain couples TRBV7-9 to TRBJ2-1; D is perhaps TRBD1 (5 bases). The CDR3 spans 13 residues. Germline V gives CDR1 SEHNR, CDR2 FQNEAQ (reference sequence). The ends were cut back, 7 bases at V and 8 bases at J, with 15 bases in the middle. The CDR3 nucleotides are TGTGCCAGCATACGTGGTTTAGGGGATGAGCAGTTCTTC. Amino acid sequence: CASIRGLGDEQFF.

The rearrangement uses TRBV12-3 or TRBV12-4 and TRBJ2-2, with 7 positions matching TRBD2. The CDR3 runs 15 residues. V shed 6 bases, J shed 1 base, and the junction held 5 bases outside the gene matches. CDR3 nucleotides: TGTGCCAGCAGCCCGGGAGGACTGAACACCGGGGAGCTGTTTTTT. The encoded protein is CASSPGGLNTGELFF.

The J gene is TRBJ2-7, the V gene TRBV28; D unresolved. CDR1 and CDR2 (germline): MDHEN, SYDVKM. V was shortened by 4 bases and J by 5 bases, with 9 bases between the two germline ends. The CDR3 totals 12 residues. Written as DNA, the CDR3 is TGTGCCAGCAGTTCGCGGTTAGACGAGCAGTACTTC. It codes for CASSSRLDEQYF.

In its sample, this clonotype was seen many times. The chain combines TRBV11-2 with TRBJ2-6; weak D call: TRBD1 (6 bases). This CDR3 contains 18 residues. Trimming stripped 5 bases from V and 0 bases from J, with 17 bases between. Per the germline V gene, CDR1 is SGHAT and CDR2 is FQNNGV. This chain's CDR3 is CASSHRDKVSSGANVLTF. The CDR3 nucleotides are TGTGCCAGCAGCCACCGGGACAAGGTCTCCTCTGGGGCCAACGTCCTGACTTTC.

Many counts were recorded for this clonotype. The chain joins TRBV5-5 to TRBJ1-1; D remains ambiguous. Trimming took 3 bases from V and 1 from J, leaving 13 bases between them. The CDR3 runs 15 residues. The V gene's germline CDR1 is SGHKS and CDR2 YYEKEE (reference sequence). This CDR3 reads CASSSRVQENTEAFF. CDR3 bases: TGTGCCAGCAGCTCCCGTGTTCAGGAGAACACTGAAGCTTTCTTT. Filled out from reference TRBV5-5 and TRBJ1-1, the complete variable domain reads DAGVTQSPTHLIKTRGQQVTLRCSPISGHKSVSWYQQVLGQGPQFIFQYYEKEERGRGNFPDRFSARQFPNYSSELNVNALLLGDSALYLCASSSRVQENTEAFFGQGTRLTVV.

This rearrangement joins TRBV7-2 to TRBJ1-6; possible D gene TRBD1, 6 bases. Trimming pared 10 bases from V and 9 bases from J, leaving 13 bases between. CDR3 size: 12 residues. Germline V gives CDR1 SGHTA, CDR2 FQGNSA. Here the CDR3 reads CAIRTAISPLHF. Written as DNA, the CDR3 is TGTGCCATCCGGACAGCCATTTCACCCCTCCACTTT.

In its sample, this clonotype was seen a few times. The V gene is TRBV10-2, the J gene TRBJ2-1; no clear D. The V gene's germline CDR1 is WSHSY and CDR2 SAAADI. The V end lost 2 bases, the J end lost 7 bases, and 3 bases lay between the germline ends. CDR3 size: 11 residues. The chain's CDR3 is CASSEVNEQFF. In DNA, the CDR3 is TGCGCCAGCAGTGAGGTTAATGAGCAGTTCTTC.

This clonotype was recorded many times. The V and J genes are TRBV6-5 and TRBJ1-5, with D perhaps TRBD1 (6 bases). V was clipped by 6 bases and J by 3 bases, with 12 bases between them. Looked up from germline, CDR1 is MNHEY and CDR2 is SVGAGI. The CDR3 sequence is 14 residues long. The CDR3 sequence is CASRGAALNQPQHF. In DNA form, the CDR3 reads TGTGCCAGCAGGGGGGCGGCCCTCAATCAGCCCCAGCATTTT.

This clonotype was seen many times. The V call is TRBV7-2, the J call TRBJ2-5; the D is unclear. Trimming removed 4 bases at V and 5 bases at J, with 14 bases between. CDR3 size: 14 residues. From germline, CDR1 is SGHTA and CDR2 FQGNSA. In DNA, the CDR3 is TGTGCCAGCAGCTCGCCCACGACCCCGGAGACCCAGTACTTC. This translates into CASSSPTTPETQYF.

A few counts support this clonotype. The chain links TRBV6-5 to TRBJ1-1, with D possibly matching TRBD1 (6 bases). V lost 0 bases and J lost 1, with 9 bases in between. Germline lookup yields CDR1 MNHEY and CDR2 SVGAGI. The CDR3 is made up of 15 amino acids. The CDR3 region is CASSYSGQRNTEAFF. The DNA for the CDR3 is TGTGCCAGCAGTTACTCCGGACAGCGGAACACTGAAGCTTTCTTT.

This clonotype was detected ten times or more. The CDR3 sequence: CSVGSRYGYTF. CDR3 coding DNA: TGCAGCGTTGGTAGTCGCTATGGCTACACCTTC. The chain joins TRBV29-1 to TRBJ1-2; D gene uncertain. In germline, CDR1 is SQVTM, CDR2 ANQGSEA. V lost 4 bases, J lost 4 bases, and 7 bases lay in between. CDR3 length: 11 residues.

This clonotype was counted at least ten times. This chain links TRBV20-1 with TRBJ2-7; tentative D call: TRBD2 (6 bases). CDR1 DFQATT and CDR2 SNEGSKA come from the germline V gene (reference sequence). The CDR3 extends over 14 amino acids. V was clipped by 3 bases and J by 3 bases, with 15 bases between them. CDR3 residues: CSASPGVLGYEQYF. CDR3 nucleotides: TGCAGTGCTAGTCCGGGGGTTCTAGGCTACGAGCAGTACTTC.

In its sample, this clonotype was seen once. This chain links TRBV12-3 or TRBV12-4 with TRBJ2-7; 8 bases agree with TRBD1. With V trimmed by 5 bases and J by 1 base, 7 bases remained unmatched. This CDR3 is built from 15 residues. The CDR3 sequence: CASSTRDRSSYEQYF. CDR3 DNA sequence: TGTGCCAGCAGTACCCGGGACAGGAGTTCCTACGAGCAGTACTTC.

At least ten counts were recorded for this clonotype. This chain joins TRBV6-1 and TRBJ1-2; 9 nucleotides agree with TRBD1. Germline V CDR1 and CDR2: MNHNS, SASEGT. V lost 7 bases, J lost 4 bases, and 7 bases stayed unmatched. The CDR3 is 14 amino acids. The CDR3 bases are TGTGCCAGCATTCCGGGACAGGGTAGCTATGGCTACACCTTC. Translation: CASIPGQGSYGYTF.

This clonotype was seen many times. V is TRBV9 and J is TRBJ2-5; D might be TRBD2 (5 bases). The CDR3 runs 13 residues. Germline-derived CDR1 and CDR2 are SGDLS and YYNGEE. Trimming removed 1 base at V and 4 bases at J, with 8 bases between. CDR3 protein: CASSVSGLETQYF. CDR3 sequence (DNA): TGTGCCAGCAGCGTATCAGGACTAGAGACCCAGTACTTC.

This clonotype qualifies as medium-sized. V gene TRBV7-9 combines with J gene TRBJ1-1; D gene ambiguous. The CDR3 covers 13 residues. V gave up 6 bases and J gave up 1 base, with 9 bases separating them. Germline assignment: CDR1 SEHNR and CDR2 FQNEAQ (reference sequence). The CDR3 loop is CASRRPENTEAFF. The CDR3 DNA sequence: TGTGCCAGCAGGAGACCGGAGAACACTGAAGCTTTCTTT. Variable domain in full (rest from reference TRBV7-9 and TRBJ1-1): DTGVSQNPRHKITKRGQNVTFRCDPISEHNRLYWYRQTLGQGPEFLTYFQNEAQLEKSRLLSDRFSAERPKGSFSTLEIQRTEQGDSAMYLCASRRPENTEAFFGQGTRLTVV.

The CDR3 here is CASRGRIVNTEAFF. CDR3 coding DNA: TGTGCCAGCAGAGGCAGGATAGTGAACACTGAAGCTTTCTTT. The rearrangement joins TRBV2 to TRBJ1-1; no clear D gene. The CDR3 loop spans 14 amino acids. V was shortened by 6 bases and J by 0 bases, with 11 bases between the two germline ends. Germline values: CDR1 SNHLY, CDR2 FYNNEI.

This clonotype was detected many times. The chain employs TRBV12-3 or TRBV12-4 and TRBJ2-6; D gene unclear. V dropped 5 bases and J dropped 1 base, with 6 bases sitting between them. The CDR3 totals 14 residues. The CDR3 protein is CASSRTSGANVLTF. As DNA, the CDR3 is TGTGCCAGCAGTCGGACGTCTGGGGCCAACGTCCTGACTTTC.

This clonotype showed up many times. The chain uses TRBV15 and TRBJ1-3, with no clear D. The germline V gene has CDR1 LNHNV and CDR2 YYDKDF (reference sequence). V was clipped by 0 bases and J by 0 bases, with 9 bases between them. This CDR3 has 16 amino acids. The DNA of the CDR3 is TGTGCCACCAGCAGAGATCCCTATTTCTCTGGAAACACCATATATTTT. Protein product: CATSRDPYFSGNTIYF.

This clonotype was seen only a few times. J is TRBJ1-1 and V is TRBV18; no clear D gene. This CDR3 has 15 amino acids. With 3 bases removed from V and 0 bases from J, the gap between germline ends came to 11 bases. Germline V gene lookup returns CDR1 KGHSH and CDR2 LQKENI. The CDR3: CASSPRVGMNTEAFF. The CDR3 DNA sequence: TGTGCCAGCTCACCCCGCGTGGGGATGAACACTGAAGCTTTCTTT.

The V and J genes are TRBV5-1 and TRBJ1-6; 10 bases map to TRBD1. Germline CDR1 SGHRS, CDR2 YFSETQ. V trimming: 4 bases; J trimming: 8 bases; junction bases outside the gene matches: 6. The CDR3 runs to 15 residues. As DNA, the CDR3 is TGCGCCAGCAGCCTGGACGGACAGGGGGATTCACCCCTCCACTTT. It codes for CASSLDGQGDSPLHF.

This clonotype was counted many times. The CDR3 nucleotides are TGTGCCAGCAGCCGGTACAGGGGGCCGACCTACAATGAGCAGTTCTTC. It is translated as CASSRYRGPTYNEQFF. The chain is built from TRBV13 and TRBJ2-1, with TRBD1 identical over 9 bases. The trim removed 5 bases at V and 2 bases at J, leaving 7 bases unmatched. The CDR3 contains 16 residues. Germline V gene sequence: CDR1 PRHDT, CDR2 FYEKMQ (reference sequence).

V is TRBV10-3 and J is TRBJ2-5; no firm D call. The V end was cut by 0 bases, the J end by 4 bases, with 12 bases between. CDR1 and CDR2 (germline): ENHRY, SYGVKD. This CDR3 spans 15 amino acids. The CDR3 loop is CAISESDWRGETQYF. CDR3 sequence (DNA): TGTGCCATCAGTGAGTCAGACTGGCGAGGAGAGACCCAGTACTTC.

This clonotype was counted only a few times. J is TRBJ1-6 and V is TRBV2; 7 bases line up with TRBD1. The CDR3 runs 13 residues. Germline V gives CDR1 SNHLY, CDR2 FYNNEI. V lost 6 bases, J lost 10 bases, and 6 bases stayed unmatched. Here the CDR3 DNA reads TGTGCCAGCAGAGGGACAGCAGACTCACCCCTCCACTTT. Translated: CASRGTADSPLHF.

This clonotype was counted at least ten times. The rearrangement joins TRBV20-1 to TRBJ1-3; D possibly corresponds to TRBD1 (5 bases). V gave up 4 bases and J gave up 0 bases, with 10 bases separating them. The CDR3 covers 14 residues. Germline CDR1 and CDR2: DFQATT and SNEGSKA (reference sequence). CDR3 bases: TGCAGTGCTAAGGGACCGTCCTCTGGAAACACCATATATTTT. Its translation is CSAKGPSSGNTIYF.